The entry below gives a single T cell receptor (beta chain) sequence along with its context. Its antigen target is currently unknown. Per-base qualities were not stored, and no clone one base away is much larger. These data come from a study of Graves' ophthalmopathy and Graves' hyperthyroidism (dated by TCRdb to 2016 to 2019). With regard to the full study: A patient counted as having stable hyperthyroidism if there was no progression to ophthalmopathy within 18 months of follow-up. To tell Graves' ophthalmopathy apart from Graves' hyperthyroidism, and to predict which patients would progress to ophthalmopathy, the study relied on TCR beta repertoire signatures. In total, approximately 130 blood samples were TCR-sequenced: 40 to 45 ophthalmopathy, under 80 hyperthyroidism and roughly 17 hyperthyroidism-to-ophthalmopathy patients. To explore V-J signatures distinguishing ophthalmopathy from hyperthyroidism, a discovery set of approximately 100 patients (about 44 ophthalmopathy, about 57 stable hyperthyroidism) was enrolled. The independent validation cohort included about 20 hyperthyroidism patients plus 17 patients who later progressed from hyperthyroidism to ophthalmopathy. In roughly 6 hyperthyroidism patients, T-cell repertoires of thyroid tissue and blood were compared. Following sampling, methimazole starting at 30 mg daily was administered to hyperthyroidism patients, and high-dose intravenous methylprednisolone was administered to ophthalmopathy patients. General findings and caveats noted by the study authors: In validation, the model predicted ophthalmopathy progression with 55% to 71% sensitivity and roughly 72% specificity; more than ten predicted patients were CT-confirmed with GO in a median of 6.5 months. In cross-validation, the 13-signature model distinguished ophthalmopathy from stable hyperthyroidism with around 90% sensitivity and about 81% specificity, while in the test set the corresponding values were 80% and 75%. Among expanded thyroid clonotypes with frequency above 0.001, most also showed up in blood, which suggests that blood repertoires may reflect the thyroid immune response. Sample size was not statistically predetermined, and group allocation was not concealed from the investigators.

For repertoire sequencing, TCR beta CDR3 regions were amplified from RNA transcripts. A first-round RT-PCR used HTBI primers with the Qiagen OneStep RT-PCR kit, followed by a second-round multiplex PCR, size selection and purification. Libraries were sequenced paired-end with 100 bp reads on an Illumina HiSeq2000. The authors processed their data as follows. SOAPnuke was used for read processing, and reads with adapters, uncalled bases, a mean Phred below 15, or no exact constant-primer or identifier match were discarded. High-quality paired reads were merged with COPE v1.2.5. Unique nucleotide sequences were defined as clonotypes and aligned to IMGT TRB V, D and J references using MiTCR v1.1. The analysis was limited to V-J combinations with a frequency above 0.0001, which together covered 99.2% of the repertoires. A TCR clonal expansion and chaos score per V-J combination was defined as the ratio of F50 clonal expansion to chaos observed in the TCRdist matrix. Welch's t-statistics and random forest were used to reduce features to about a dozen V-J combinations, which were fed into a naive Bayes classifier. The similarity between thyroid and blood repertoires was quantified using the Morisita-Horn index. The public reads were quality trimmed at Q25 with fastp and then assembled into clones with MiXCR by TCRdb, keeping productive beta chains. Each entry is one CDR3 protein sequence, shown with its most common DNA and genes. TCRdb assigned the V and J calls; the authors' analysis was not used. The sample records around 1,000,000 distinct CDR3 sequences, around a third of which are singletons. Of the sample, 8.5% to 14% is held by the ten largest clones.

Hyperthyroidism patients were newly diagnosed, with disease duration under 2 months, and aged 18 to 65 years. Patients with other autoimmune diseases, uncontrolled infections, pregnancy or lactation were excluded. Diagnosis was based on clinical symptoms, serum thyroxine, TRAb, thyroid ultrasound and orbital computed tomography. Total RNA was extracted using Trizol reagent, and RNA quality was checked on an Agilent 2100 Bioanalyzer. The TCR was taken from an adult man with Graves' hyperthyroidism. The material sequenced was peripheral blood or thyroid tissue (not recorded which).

The DNA is as follows: TGTGCCAGCAGTGAATGGCGCCGGGGGGGCCCCTACGAGCAGTACTTC. It encodes CASSEWRRGGPYEQYF. Recombination linked TRBV2 to TRBJ2-7; TRBD2 aligns with 8 central bases. The germline V and J ends show losses of 2 bases and 2 bases respectively, and no gene match explains 8 bases of the junction. CDR1 and CDR2 are read off the germline V gene as SNHLY and FYNNEI. From the cysteine up to the phenylalanine, the CDR3 has a length of 16 residues. Just CDR3 DNA is preserved here, 48 bases in frame from base 1.